Below are 31 T cell receptor beta chains sequenced from a single sample in a study of cytomegalovirus exposure and HLA in healthy donors. In the PCR, 60 Vbeta and 13 Jbeta primers were used. Some clones are missing from TCRdb's copy, which holds only in-frame ones; the method was immunoSEQ multiplex PCR. The sample holds under 200,000 clones, about 79% seen once. Source material: PBMCs. The receptor source for this set is a female donor in good health and CMV-seronegative.

The chain recombines TRBV7-2 with TRBJ2-7; TRBD1 matches 7 bases. Germline V gene data show CDR1 as SGHTA and CDR2 as FQGNSA. The CDR3 length is 15 residues. After removal of 4 bases from V and 2 bases from J, the junction contained 8 bases not matched to a gene. The DNA for the CDR3 is TGTGCCAGCAGCTCCCAGGGGGTTGTTACCTACGAGCAGTACTTC. Translation gives CASSSQGVVTYEQYF. Filled out from reference TRBV7-2 and TRBJ2-7, the complete variable domain reads GAGVSQSPSNKVTEKGKDVELRCDPISGHTALYWYRQSLGQGLEFLIYFQGNSAPDKSGLPSDRFSAERTGGSVSTLTIQRTQQEDSAVYLCASSSQGVVTYEQYFGPGTRLTVT.

In nucleotides, the CDR3 is TGTGCCAGCTATGGGGACAGGCCCAGCACTGAAGCTTTCTTT. This sequence encodes CASYGDRPSTEAFF. This chain uses TRBV2 with TRBJ1-1, with TRBD1 identical over 8 bases. CDR3 size: 14 residues. Trimming cost V 8 bases and J 4 bases; bases outside gene matches: 9. CDR1 and CDR2 (germline): SNHLY, FYNNEI.

The chain is built from TRBV7-2 and TRBJ2-2, with TRBD2 as a possible D gene (5 bases). V lost 1 base and J 4 bases, leaving 13 bases between the germline ends. Germline values: CDR1 SGHTA, CDR2 FQGNSA. The CDR3 covers 16 residues. CDR3 nucleotide sequence: TGTGCCAGCAGCTTAGTCGCGGGTCCGGGCACCGGGGAGCTGTTTTTT. Protein: CASSLVAGPGTGELFF.

The rearrangement links TRBV5-1 to TRBJ1-4; D is undetermined. V was cut by 2 bases and J by 0 bases, with 8 bases left in between. Germline V lookup: CDR1 SGHRS, CDR2 YFSETQ. There are 15 residues in the CDR3. The CDR3 loop is CASSLREATNEKLFF. The CDR3 nucleotides are TGCGCCAGCAGCTTACGTGAGGCAACTAATGAAAAACTGTTTTTT.

The V gene is TRBV19, the J gene TRBJ1-4; D is perhaps TRBD1 (5 bases). CDR3 length: 18 amino acids. Trimming left V 3 bases short and J 2 bases short, with 19 bases between. Germline lookup yields CDR1 LNHDA and CDR2 SQIVND (reference sequence). The CDR3 DNA follows: TGTGCCAGTAGTATTCCGGCAGGGTTTACGGGTACTAATGAAAAACTGTTTTTT. Its translation is CASSIPAGFTGTNEKLFF.

As to this clone: Compared with germline, one end of the junction differs, possibly owing to a read error. The same CDR3 can be traced to other DNA sequences in this sample. The gene calls are TRBV5-3 and TRBJ2-7; TRBD1 agrees at 8 bases. TRBV5-3 is identified as an open reading frame with a role that is uncertain. This CDR3 comprises 17 residues. CDR3 residues: CARSLVSGGPVSYEQYF. In DNA form, the CDR3 reads TGTGCCAGAAGCTTGGTGTCAGGGGGCCCCGTATCCTACGAACAGTACTTC.

The chain combines TRBV28 with TRBJ2-1, with 7 bases that match TRBD1. The CDR3 is 12 residues long. V lost 6 bases and J lost 10; bases outside the gene matches: 6. CDR1 is MDHEN and CDR2 is SYDVKM in the germline V gene. The DNA for the CDR3 is TGTGCCAGCAGCCGGGACAGCTGGGAGCAGTTCTTC. It is translated as CASSRDSWEQFF. The whole variable domain, remainder taken from reference TRBV28 and TRBJ2-1, is DVKVTQSSRYLVKRTGEKVFLECVQDMDHENMFWYRQDPGLGLRLIYFSYDVKMKEKGDIPEGYSVSREKKERFSLILESASTNQTSMYLCASSRDSWEQFFGPGTRLTVL.

The V gene is TRBV7-3, the J gene TRBJ2-5, with 10 bases fitting TRBD1. Unmatched junction bases numbered 6, after V lost 1 base and J lost 4 bases. The germline CDR1 and CDR2 sequences are SGHTA and FQGTGA. The CDR3 loop spans 16 amino acids. CDR3 amino acids: CASSLRGQGLGETQYF. The CDR3 DNA sequence: TGTGCCAGCAGCTTAAGGGGACAGGGGTTGGGAGAGACCCAGTACTTC.

The V and J genes are TRBV7-6 and TRBJ2-7, with a possible D match to TRBD1 (5 bases). Per germline, CDR1 SGHVS and CDR2 FNYEAQ. The germline V and J ends were trimmed by 5 bases and 0 bases, with 14 bases remaining between them. The CDR3 is 15 amino acids. DNA for the CDR3: TGTGCCAGCAGCAAGACAACGACAGACTCCTACGAGCAGTACTTC. Protein: CASSKTTTDSYEQYF.

A few counts support this clone. This chain connects TRBV2 to TRBJ2-5, with TRBD2 identical over 8 bases. After removal of 6 bases from V and 5 bases from J, the junction contained 11 bases not matched to a gene. The CDR3 spans 15 residues. CDR1 and CDR2 from the germline V gene are SNHLY and FYNNEI. Here the CDR3 DNA reads TGTGCCAGCAGACCCGGGAGGGGGGGTGGGGAGACCCAGTACTTC. Its protein product is CASRPGRGGGETQYF.

Comment on this clone: This sample includes further DNA sequences coding for the same CDR3. The V gene is TRBV7-3, the J gene TRBJ2-3; 12 bases are a match to TRBD2. Germline values: CDR1 SGHTA, CDR2 FQGTGA. Trimming at V came to 5 bases and at J to 3 bases, leaving 12 bases not matched to a gene. The CDR3 loop spans 18 amino acids. The CDR3 protein is CASSPRTSGIVGTDTQYF. CDR3 bases: TGTGCCAGCAGCCCCCGGACTAGCGGGATAGTGGGTACAGATACGCAGTATTTT.

The genes are TRBV7-6 and TRBJ2-5; 7 bases line up with TRBD1. Germline CDR1 and CDR2: SGHVS and FNYEAQ. This CDR3 is 13 amino acids long. Losses at the gene ends were 0 bases for V and 5 bases for J; bases not matched to a gene: 0. The CDR3 region is CASSLAQGETQYF. In nucleotides, the CDR3 is TGTGCCAGCAGCTTAGCACAGGGGGAGACCCAGTACTTC.

The rearrangement uses TRBV7-9 and TRBJ2-2; the D gene is possibly TRBD1 (5 bases). Trimming took 6 bases from V and 1 from J, leaving 12 bases between them. The CDR3 has 15 residues. Germline loops: CDR1 SEHNR, CDR2 FQNEAQ (reference sequence). The DNA of the CDR3 is TGTGCCAGCAGGCCTCAGGGAATGAACACCGGGGAGCTGTTTTTT. Translated, it gives CASRPQGMNTGELFF. The variable domain in full, completed from reference TRBV7-9 and TRBJ2-2, reads DTGVSQNPRHKITKRGQNVTFRCDPISEHNRLYWYRQTLGQGPEFLTYFQNEAQLEKSRLLSDRFSAERPKGSFSTLEIQRTEQGDSAMYLCASRPQGMNTGELFFGEGSRLTVL.

This chain joins TRBV6-5 and TRBJ2-3, with 11 bases matching TRBD2. The CDR3 covers 15 residues. Germline assignment: CDR1 MNHEY and CDR2 SVGAGI. The ends lost 6 bases at V and 6 bases at J; junction bases unmatched: 8. As DNA, the CDR3 is TGTGCCAGCAGCCACCTAGCGGGGGGCCCCGATACGCAGTATTTT. Protein: CASSHLAGGPDTQYF.

The J gene is TRBJ2-3, the V gene TRBV11-3; D gene ambiguous. V was pared by 3 bases and J by 6 bases, with 7 bases between. Germline-derived CDR1 and CDR2 are SGHNT and YENEEA. There are 12 residues in the CDR3. CDR3 in amino acids: CASSLTGDTQYF. The CDR3 coding sequence is TGTGCCAGCAGCTTGACTGGGGATACGCAGTATTTT. Drawing the rest from reference TRBV11-3 and TRBJ2-3, the complete variable domain is EAGVVQSPRYKIIEKKQPVAFWCNPISGHNTLYWYLQNLGQGPELLIRYENEEAVDDSQLPKDRFSAERLKGVDSTLKIQPAELGDSAVYLCASSLTGDTQYFGPGTRLTVL.

This chain connects TRBV27 to TRBJ1-1; weak D call: TRBD1 (6 bases). Germline CDR1 MNHEY, CDR2 SMNVEV (reference sequence). The V gene lost 0 bases and the J gene lost 2 bases, with 13 bases spanning the gap. The CDR3 has 16 residues. The CDR3 sequence: CASSLSGAAENTEAFF. As DNA, the CDR3 is TGTGCCAGCAGTTTATCGGGGGCGGCAGAAAACACTGAAGCTTTCTTT.

The chain employs TRBV6-1 and TRBJ1-4; TRBD1 matches 8 bases. Trimming took 3 bases from V and 8 from J; bases not matched to a gene: 8. This CDR3 is 15 amino acids long. Per germline, CDR1 MNHNS and CDR2 SASEGT. The chain's CDR3 is CASSDGQGVREKLFF. CDR3 coding DNA: TGTGCCAGCAGTGACGGACAGGGAGTAAGAGAAAAACTGTTTTTT.

The J gene is TRBJ2-3, the V gene TRBV18; 8 bases are shared with TRBD1. The V segment lost 2 bases and the J segment 1 base; nucleotides outside the gene matches: 5. In germline, CDR1 is KGHSH, CDR2 LQKENI. The CDR3 runs to 16 residues. The CDR3 DNA is TGTGCCAGCTCACCAGGCTCACAGGGGGGCACAGATACGCAGTATTTT. As protein: CASSPGSQGGTDTQYF. The complete variable domain, with remaining parts taken from reference TRBV18 and TRBJ2-3, reads NAGVMQNPRHLVRRRGQEARLRCSPMKGHSHVYWYRQLPEEGLKFMVYLQKENIIDESGMPKERFSAEFPKEGPSILRIQQVVRGDSAAYFCASSPGSQGGTDTQYFGPGTRLTVL.

The chain couples TRBV6-6 to TRBJ2-5; D ambiguous. CDR1 is MNHNY and CDR2 is SVGAGI in the germline V gene (reference sequence). The CDR3 covers 15 residues. V dropped 3 bases and J dropped 5 bases, with 16 bases sitting between them. CDR3 nucleotide sequence: TGTGCCAGCAGTTATGAGTTTGTGGCGGAGGAGACCCAGTACTTC. Translated, it gives CASSYEFVAEETQYF.

CDR3 protein: CATTQDSNTGELFF. The CDR3 DNA reads as TGTGCCACCACGCAGGACTCTAACACCGGGGAGCTGTTTTTT. The rearrangement links TRBV10-3 to TRBJ2-2; D might be TRBD2 (5 bases). The germline V gene has CDR1 ENHRY and CDR2 SYGVKD. The CDR3 loop spans 14 amino acids. V dropped 10 bases and J dropped 2 bases, with 14 bases sitting between them.

This chain joins TRBV7-9 and TRBJ2-2; TRBD1 might be the D (5 bases). Trimming stripped 7 bases from V and 4 bases from J, with 7 bases between. The CDR3 totals 12 residues. CDR1 is SEHNR, CDR2 FQNEAQ, per germline (reference sequence). CDR3 coding DNA: TGTGCCAGCAACCAGGGCACCGGGGAGCTGTTTTTT. It yields the protein CASNQGTGELFF.

The rearrangement uses TRBV2 and TRBJ2-3, with a weak D call TRBD2 (5 bases). The germline CDR1 and CDR2 sequences are SNHLY and FYNNEI. V was pared by 11 bases and J by 4 bases, with 19 bases between. This CDR3 is built from 14 residues. The CDR3 region has the DNA TGTGCCTCCTGCAGGAGCGGTAAATCAGATACGCAGTATTTT. This encodes CASCRSGKSDTQYF.

This clone was seen a handful of times. The rearrangement uses TRBV11-2 and TRBJ2-7; 7 nucleotides line up with TRBD2. The CDR3 is 14 amino acids. Per germline, CDR1 SGHAT and CDR2 FQNNGV. The ends lost 1 base at V and 3 bases at J; junction bases unmatched: 3. The CDR3 protein is CASSLASGGYEQYF. As DNA, the CDR3 is TGTGCCAGCAGCTTAGCTAGCGGAGGCTACGAGCAGTACTTC. The whole variable domain, filled in from reference TRBV11-2 and TRBJ2-7, reads EAGVAQSPRYKIIEKRQSVAFWCNPISGHATLYWYQQILGQGPKLLIQFQNNGVVDDSQLPKDRFSAERLKGVDSTLKIQPAKLEDSAVYLCASSLASGGYEQYFGPGTRLTVT.

The chain combines TRBV11-3 with TRBJ2-5; 7 bases are shared with TRBD2. Germline trimming cut 6 bases from V and 0 bases from J; bases unmatched to any gene: 1. CDR1 and CDR2 from the germline V gene are SGHNT and YENEEA. CDR3 length equals 13 residues. The CDR3 DNA is TGTGCCAGCAGTAGCGGGTACCAAGAGACCCAGTACTTC. It codes for CASSSGYQETQYF.

The table lists this clone with a few counts. The V and J genes are TRBV4-3 and TRBJ2-7; 9 bases are a match to TRBD1. After removal of 0 bases from V and 4 bases from J, the junction contained 7 bases not matched to a gene. The CDR3 contains 16 residues. CDR1 and CDR2 from the germline V gene are LGHNA and YSLEER. The CDR3 loop reads CASSQDHRTGDYEQYF. The CDR3 bases are TGCGCCAGCAGCCAAGATCACAGGACAGGGGATTACGAGCAGTACTTC.

This chain links TRBV25-1 with TRBJ1-1; D may be TRBD1 (5 bases). Germline loops: CDR1 MGHDK, CDR2 SYGVNS. V was pared by 2 bases and J by 7 bases, with 14 bases between. The CDR3 is made up of 14 amino acids. The DNA for the CDR3 is TGTGCCAGCAGTGAAGATGCGGGACGGTTTGAAGCTTTCTTT. Protein sequence: CASSEDAGRFEAFF. Full variable domain (rest looked up from reference TRBV25-1 and TRBJ1-1): EADIYQTPRYLVIGTGKKITLECSQTMGHDKMYWYQQDPGMELHLIHYSYGVNSTEKGDLSSESTVSRIRTEHFPLTLESARPSHTSQYLCASSEDAGRFEAFFGQGTRLTVV.

This rearrangement joins TRBV28 to TRBJ2-7; possible D gene TRBD2, 5 bases. In germline, CDR1 is MDHEN, CDR2 SYDVKM. Trimming took off 6 bases at V and 0 bases at J, with 18 bases between the two ends. The CDR3 runs to 16 residues. The DNA of the CDR3 is TGTGCCAGCAGCTCCGAGCGGCGGGTGAGCTCCTACGAGCAGTACTTC. Its translation is CASSSERRVSSYEQYF.

The chain has TRBV7-2 and TRBJ2-7, with TRBD1 identical over 8 bases. The CDR3 runs 16 residues. V dropped 1 base and J dropped 6; count of bases not matched to a gene: 11. CDR1 is SGHTA, CDR2 FQGNSA, per germline. CDR3 in DNA: TGTGCCAGCAGCTTAGGGAGACAGGGGAAGTCCGCCGAGCAGTACTTC. This codes for CASSLGRQGKSAEQYF.

The CDR3: CASSPSGGSSYNSPLHF. The CDR3 nucleotides are TGTGCCAGCAGCCCTTCGGGGGGCAGCTCCTATAATTCACCCCTCCACTTT. The chain links TRBV7-9 to TRBJ1-6; D perhaps matches TRBD1 (6 bases). Trimming took 5 bases from V and 0 from J, leaving 14 bases between them. Germline loops: CDR1 SEHNR, CDR2 FQNEAQ (reference sequence). This CDR3 has 17 amino acids.

The chain recombines TRBV9 with TRBJ1-1, with D possibly being TRBD1 (5 bases). V dropped 0 bases and J dropped 8 bases, with 17 bases sitting between them. CDR3 length equals 15 residues. The germline gives CDR1 SGDLS, CDR2 YYNGEE. The CDR3 reads CASSVDPGGFGEAFF. CDR3 in DNA: TGTGCCAGCAGCGTAGATCCTGGGGGGTTTGGCGAAGCTTTCTTT.

V gene TRBV10-3 combines with J gene TRBJ2-7; 8 positions match TRBD1. From germline, CDR1 is ENHRY and CDR2 SYGVKD. V dropped 6 bases and J dropped 5; count of bases not matched to a gene: 9. The CDR3 contains 14 residues. The CDR3 DNA follows: TGTGCCATCAGGGGACGGACAGGGAAGGACGAGCAGTACTTC. Its protein product is CAIRGRTGKDEQYF.